These 27 T cell receptor beta chains were sequenced from one sample in a study of blood T cell repertoires in COVID-19. Assay used: immunoSEQ multiplex PCR; TCRdb lists only in-frame clones, some missing. The data hold around 250,000 clones, with over 70% observed a single time. Sequencing was performed on peripheral blood. The origin of the receptors is a woman in her 70s with COVID-19, enrolled during active disease.

A note on this clone: A much larger clonotype is one base distant, so this may be a read error. This sequence joins TRBV5-1 and TRBJ1-5, with D perhaps matching TRBD1 (6 bases). CDR3 length equals 13 residues. Trimming left V 4 bases short and J 4 bases short, with 9 bases between. The germline V gene has CDR1 SGHRS and CDR2 YFSETQ. CDR3 region: CASSMDSNQPQHF. Written as DNA, the CDR3 is TGCGCCAGCAGCATGGACAGTAATCAGCCCCAGCATTTT.

Regarding this clone: At the DNA level, this CDR3 is encoded by other sequences in the same sample as well. V usage is TRBV9 and J usage is TRBJ2-7; TRBD1 matches 7 bases. Germline CDR1 SGDLS, CDR2 YYNGEE. The junction had 6 bases not matched to a gene; V was cut back by 0 bases and J by 3 bases. The CDR3 totals 15 residues. The CDR3 protein is CASSVGGDRVYEQYF. The CDR3 bases are TGTGCCAGCAGCGTAGGGGGTGACAGGGTCTACGAGCAGTACTTC.

The chain employs TRBV19 and TRBJ1-4; no reliable D call. Trimming took 7 bases from V and 6 from J, leaving 15 bases between them. CDR3 length: 14 amino acids. The germline gives CDR1 LNHDA, CDR2 SQIVND (reference sequence). CDR3 in DNA: TGTGCCAGTAAGGCGGGCACGAGGGATGAAAAACTGTTTTTT. Translating it yields CASKAGTRDEKLFF.

The chain joins TRBV15 to TRBJ2-5; TRBD1 matches 8 bases. The CDR3 runs to 14 residues. The germline V gene has CDR1 LNHNV and CDR2 YYDKDF (reference sequence). The V and J ends lost 3 bases and 5 bases, in that order; junction bases with no gene match: 5. DNA for the CDR3: TGTGCCACCAGCAGGGACAGGGTCTACGAGACCCAGTACTTC. Its protein product is CATSRDRVYETQYF.

This clone has more than one count but fewer than ten. This chain connects TRBV30 to TRBJ2-2; 12 nucleotides match TRBD1. The CDR3 consists of 18 residues. The V segment lost 3 bases and the J segment 6 bases; nucleotides outside the gene matches: 14. Germline V gene sequence: CDR1 GTSNPN, CDR2 SVGIG (reference sequence). The CDR3 DNA reads as TGTGCCTGGAGAAAAAGGCTCCGGGACAGGGGGCCGGCCGGGGAGCTGTTTTTT. Its translation: CAWRKRLRDRGPAGELFF.

The rearrangement uses TRBV3-1 (or the pseudogene TRBV3-2) and TRBJ2-2; D uncertain. CDR1 and CDR2 (germline): LGHDT, YNNKEL (reference sequence). The V end lost 2 bases, the J end lost 0 bases, and 7 bases lay between the germline ends. The CDR3 extends over 15 amino acids. In nucleotides, the CDR3 is TGTGCCAGCAGCCAATCCCTATCGAACACCGGGGAGCTGTTTTTT. It translates to CASSQSLSNTGELFF.

The genes are TRBV11-2 and TRBJ2-7; 8 bases align to TRBD2. Germline CDR1 SGHAT, CDR2 FQNNGV. The CDR3 totals 15 residues. The ends lost 6 bases at V and 2 bases at J; junction bases unmatched: 9. The CDR3 DNA is TGTGCCAGCAGTAAAATAGCGGGAAACCCCTACGAGCAGTACTTC. Translation: CASSKIAGNPYEQYF.

This chain joins TRBV19 and TRBJ1-6; no clear D. V lost 7 bases and J lost 6, with 10 bases in between. Looked up from germline, CDR1 is LNHDA and CDR2 is SQIVND (reference sequence). The CDR3 spans 13 residues. The CDR3 DNA follows: TGTGCCAGTACGGGATCTCCTAATTCACCCCTCCACTTT. As protein: CASTGSPNSPLHF.

This chain links TRBV6-5 with TRBJ1-2, with D maybe TRBD1 (5 bases). CDR1 is MNHEY, CDR2 SVGAGI, per germline. The CDR3 extends over 14 amino acids. V was cut by 7 bases and J by 4 bases, with 16 bases left in between. CDR3 coding DNA: TGTGCCAGCACCTGGGGGAGGGGACTCTATGGCTACACCTTC. It translates to CASTWGRGLYGYTF.

The CDR3 sequence: CASSISGRRYEQYF. The CDR3 DNA reads TGTGCCAGTAGTATTAGCGGGAGACGGTACGAGCAGTACTTC. The V call is TRBV19, the J call TRBJ2-7, with 9 bases matching TRBD2. The germline V gene has CDR1 LNHDA and CDR2 SQIVND (reference sequence). V was clipped by 3 bases and J by 4 bases; unmatched bases: 4. This CDR3 has 14 residues.

This chain links TRBV11-3 with TRBJ2-5, with D perhaps TRBD2 (6 bases). Germline assignment: CDR1 SGHNT and CDR2 YENEEA. The CDR3 totals 14 residues. V lost 4 bases to trimming and J lost 4 bases, with 13 bases between them. CDR3 bases: TGTGCCAGCAGCTCGGACCCGCGGGGAGAGACCCAGTACTTC. As protein: CASSSDPRGETQYF.

The rearrangement links TRBV6-5 to TRBJ2-7, with 8 positions matching TRBD1. The CDR3 spans 14 residues. V shed 6 bases, J shed 3 bases, and the junction held 7 bases outside the gene matches. The V gene's germline CDR1 is MNHEY and CDR2 SVGAGI. Here the CDR3 reads CASRLDRVGYEQYF. CDR3 coding DNA: TGTGCCAGCAGACTGGACAGGGTGGGCTACGAGCAGTACTTC.

The chain joins TRBV27 to TRBJ2-6; the match to TRBD2 covers 13 bases. The germline gives CDR1 MNHEY, CDR2 SMNVEV (reference sequence). V trimming: 6 bases; J trimming: 2 bases; junction bases outside the gene matches: 4. The CDR3 sequence is 17 residues long. The CDR3, as DNA: TGTGCCAGCAGACCACTAGCGGGAGGGCCTGGGGCCAACGTCCTGACTTTC. Its translation: CASRPLAGGPGANVLTF.

CDR3 in amino acids: CASSVGPAGGMGEQYF. CDR3 nucleotide sequence: TGTGCCAGCAGCGTAGGCCCCGCGGGAGGAATGGGCGAGCAGTACTTC. The chain combines TRBV9 with TRBJ2-7, with 8 nucleotides matching TRBD2. This CDR3 region has 16 residues. The junction had 11 bases not matched to a gene; V was cut back by 0 bases and J by 6 bases. In germline, CDR1 is SGDLS, CDR2 YYNGEE. The full variable domain, with the rest looked up from reference TRBV9 and TRBJ2-7, is DSGVTQTPKHLITATGQRVTLRCSPRSGDLSVYWYQQSLDQGLQFLIQYYNGEERAKGNILERFSAQQFPDLHSELNLSSLELGDSALYFCASSVGPAGGMGEQYFGPGTRLTVT.

This sequence joins TRBV5-1 and TRBJ2-7; 7 bases fit TRBD1. The CDR3 extends over 15 amino acids. The junction had 6 bases not matched to a gene; V was cut back by 0 bases and J by 3 bases. Per the germline V gene, CDR1 is SGHRS and CDR2 is YFSETQ. In DNA, the CDR3 is TGCGCCAGCAGCTTGGTCCAGGGGGTGGGCTACGAGCAGTACTTC. It specifies CASSLVQGVGYEQYF. Based on the CDR3 plus reference TRBV5-1 and TRBJ2-7, the full variable domain is KAGVTQTPRYLIKTRGQQVTLSCSPISGHRSVSWYQQTPGQGLQFLFEYFSETQRNKGNFPGRFSGRQFSNSRSEMNVSTLELGDSALYLCASSLVQGVGYEQYFGPGTRLTVT.

The rearrangement uses TRBV6-5 and TRBJ1-1; 10 bases are shared with TRBD1. The CDR3 consists of 14 residues. Germline V CDR1 and CDR2: MNHEY, SVGAGI. V lost 5 bases and J lost 4; bases outside the gene matches: 4. For the CDR3, the DNA is TGTGCCAGCAGTAACCGGGACAGGGGCACTGAAGCTTTCTTT. It is translated as CASSNRDRGTEAFF.

The gene calls are TRBV19 and TRBJ1-4; tentatively, D is TRBD1 (5 bases). V was trimmed by 2 bases and J by 8 bases, leaving 9 bases between them. Germline V CDR1 and CDR2: LNHDA, SQIVND (reference sequence). The CDR3 is 13 residues long. The CDR3 DNA reads TGTGCCAGTAGTATACAGGGCGGAGAAAAACTGTTTTTT. The encoded protein is CASSIQGGEKLFF.

This clone appeared once. The gene calls are TRBV5-1 and TRBJ2-1; 10 bases map to TRBD2. Germline CDR1 SGHRS, CDR2 YFSETQ. V was pared by 4 bases and J by 0 bases, with 7 bases of the junction left unmatched. The CDR3 loop spans 17 amino acids. The CDR3 loop reads CASSRGTSASSYNEQFF. CDR3 sequence (DNA): TGCGCCAGCAGCAGGGGGACTAGCGCCAGCTCCTACAATGAGCAGTTCTTC.

This rearrangement joins TRBV6-5 to TRBJ1-1, with D uncertain. The V end was cut by 8 bases, the J end by 1 base, with 14 bases between. Germline-derived CDR1 and CDR2 are MNHEY and SVGAGI. CDR3 length: 14 amino acids. The CDR3 DNA sequence: TGTGCCAGCCTGGGTTTTACAGCGAACACTGAAGCTTTCTTT. It encodes CASLGFTANTEAFF.

The rearrangement links TRBV15 to TRBJ2-2; maybe TRBD2 (5 bases). The CDR3 has 15 amino acids. The germline CDR1 and CDR2 sequences are LNHNV and YYDKDF (reference sequence). The V end lost 3 bases, the J end lost 0 bases, and 8 bases lay between the germline ends. The CDR3 loop is CATSRWESNTGELFF. CDR3 nucleotide sequence: TGTGCCACCAGCAGGTGGGAGTCGAACACCGGGGAGCTGTTTTTT.

V is TRBV11-3 and J is TRBJ2-1; possibly TRBD2 for D (6 bases). The CDR3 is made up of 13 amino acids. V lost 5 bases and J lost 9, with 14 bases in between. The germline V gene has CDR1 SGHNT and CDR2 YENEEA. Here the CDR3 DNA reads TGTGCCAGCAGCCCACGACTAGACGGTGAGCAGTTCTTC. Protein sequence: CASSPRLDGEQFF.

This sequence joins TRBV11-3 and TRBJ1-4; D gene unclear. The CDR3 contains 14 residues. CDR1 is SGHNT, CDR2 YENEEA, per germline. Trimming pared 5 bases from V and 8 bases from J, leaving 15 bases between. DNA of the CDR3: TGTGCCAGCAGCCCGGGAAGTACGGGGGAAAAACTGTTTTTT. It specifies CASSPGSTGEKLFF.

The chain employs TRBV3-1 (or the pseudogene TRBV3-2) and TRBJ2-1, with 10 bases fitting TRBD2. Germline V gene data show CDR1 as LGHDT and CDR2 as YNNKEL (reference sequence). The CDR3 contains 17 residues. The ends lost 1 base at V and 3 bases at J; junction bases unmatched: 6. The CDR3 spells CASSQGHSGGFYNEQFF. DNA for the CDR3: TGTGCCAGCAGCCAAGGCCATAGCGGGGGGTTCTACAATGAGCAGTTCTTC.

The chain uses TRBV14 and TRBJ2-3; 7 nucleotides align to TRBD2. J gave up 4 bases and V 1 base, and 14 bases lay outside the gene matches. Germline-derived CDR1 and CDR2 are SGHDN and FVKESK. The CDR3 loop spans 18 amino acids. The CDR3 DNA is TGTGCCAGCAGCCAAGGTGGTTTGGGCGGGAGATCGTCAGATACGCAGTATTTT. It encodes CASSQGGLGGRSSDTQYF.

The V and J genes are TRBV6-2 or TRBV6-3 and TRBJ2-4; the match to TRBD1 covers 8 bases. The CDR3 contains 15 residues. Germline V CDR1 and CDR2: MNHEY, SVGEGT. Trimming removed 5 bases from V and 5 bases from J; junction bases left unmatched: 8. The CDR3 spells CASSKGTGLQNIQYF. Written as DNA, the CDR3 is TGTGCCAGCAGTAAGGGGACAGGCCTCCAAAACATTCAGTACTTC.

This rearrangement joins TRBV7-2 to TRBJ2-7; TRBD1 might be the D (5 bases). There are 14 residues in the CDR3. Looked up from germline, CDR1 is SGHTA and CDR2 is FQGNSA. The ends were cut back, 2 bases at V and 2 bases at J, with 10 bases in the middle. The CDR3 here is CASSLSTGTYEQYF. Written as DNA, the CDR3 is TGTGCCAGCAGCTTAAGCACAGGAACCTACGAGCAGTACTTC.

This clone was detected ten times or more. The chain uses TRBV28 and TRBJ1-6, with D perhaps TRBD1 (6 bases). There are 14 residues in the CDR3. The germline V gene has CDR1 MDHEN and CDR2 SYDVKM. Trimming took 10 bases from V and 1 from J, leaving 11 bases between them. CDR3 loop: CATVQGSYNSPLHF. The CDR3 coding sequence is TGTGCCACCGTACAGGGTTCCTATAATTCACCCCTCCACTTT.